The text below deals with one TCR beta chain. Its antigen is still unknown. This sample is drawn from a study of cytomegalovirus exposure and HLA in healthy donors. The PCR ran on 60 Vbeta and 13 Jbeta primers. The table came from immunoSEQ multiplex PCR; TCRdb's copy has only in-frame clones and leaves some out. The sample holds more than 85,000 clones; around 80% are singletons and the top ten take roughly 8%. The CDR3 contains 15 residues. Germline CDR1 reads MNHNS; CDR2 reads SASEGT. V shed 4 bases and J 1 base; nucleotides not matched to a gene: 7. The study, taken as a whole, reports: Versus the approximately 720-donor mean, an Asian-associated ancestry cluster reportedly showed fewer N-insertions in a later analysis. The CMV antigen specificity of a few CMV-associated chains was confirmed through in vitro analysis.

This TCR was sampled from a man aged 40-50 years in good health and CMV-seropositive. The sample comprised PBMCs. This rearrangement joins TRBV6-1 to TRBJ2-7; TRBD1 aligns across 7 bases. As DNA, the CDR3 is TGTGCCAGCAGTGTCCGACCGGGACAGTCCTACGAGCAGTACTTC. This sequence encodes CASSVRPGQSYEQYF.